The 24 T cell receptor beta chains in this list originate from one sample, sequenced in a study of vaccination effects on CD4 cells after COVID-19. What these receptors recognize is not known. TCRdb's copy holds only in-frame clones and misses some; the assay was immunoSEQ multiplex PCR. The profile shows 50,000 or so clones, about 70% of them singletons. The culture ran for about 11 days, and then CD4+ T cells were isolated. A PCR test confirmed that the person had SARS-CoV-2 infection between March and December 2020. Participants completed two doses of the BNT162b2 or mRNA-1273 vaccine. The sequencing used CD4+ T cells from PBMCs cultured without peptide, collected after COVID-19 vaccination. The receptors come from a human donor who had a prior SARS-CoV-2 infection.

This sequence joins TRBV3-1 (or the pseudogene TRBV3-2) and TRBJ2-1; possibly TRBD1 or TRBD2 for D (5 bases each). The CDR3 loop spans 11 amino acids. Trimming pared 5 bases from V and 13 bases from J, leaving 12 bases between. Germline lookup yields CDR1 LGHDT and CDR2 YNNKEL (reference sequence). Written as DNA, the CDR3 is TGTGCCAGCAGCGATCGGGGCAGACAGTTCTTC. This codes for CASSDRGRQFF.

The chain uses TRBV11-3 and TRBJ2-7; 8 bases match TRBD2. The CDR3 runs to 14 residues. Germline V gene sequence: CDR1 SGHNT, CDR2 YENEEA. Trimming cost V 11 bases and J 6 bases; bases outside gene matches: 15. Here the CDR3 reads CAQHRGAGVGEQYF. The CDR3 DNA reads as TGTGCCCAGCACCGGGGAGCGGGGGTAGGCGAGCAGTACTTC.

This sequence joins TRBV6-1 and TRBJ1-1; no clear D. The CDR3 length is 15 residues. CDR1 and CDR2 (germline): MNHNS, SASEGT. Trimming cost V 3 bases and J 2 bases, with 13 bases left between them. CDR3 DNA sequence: TGTGCCAGCAGTGATTGGGCTGGGGTTAACACTGAAGCTTTCTTT. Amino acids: CASSDWAGVNTEAFF.

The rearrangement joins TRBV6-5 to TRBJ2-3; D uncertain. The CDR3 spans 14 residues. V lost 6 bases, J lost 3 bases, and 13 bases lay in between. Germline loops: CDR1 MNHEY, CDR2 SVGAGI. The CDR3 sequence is CASRAGFGTDTQYF. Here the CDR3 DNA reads TGTGCCAGCAGGGCCGGTTTTGGAACAGATACGCAGTATTTT.

The CDR3 DNA reads as TGTGCCAGCATTTGGCCGGGACTAGCGGGCCGTGCCCACGAGCAGTACTTC. Amino acid sequence: CASIWPGLAGRAHEQYF. The chain combines TRBV6-4 with TRBJ2-7; 12 bases agree with TRBD2. V trimming: 7 bases; J trimming: 5 bases; junction bases outside the gene matches: 15. CDR3 length: 17 residues. Germline V gene lookup returns CDR1 MRHNA and CDR2 SNTAGT.

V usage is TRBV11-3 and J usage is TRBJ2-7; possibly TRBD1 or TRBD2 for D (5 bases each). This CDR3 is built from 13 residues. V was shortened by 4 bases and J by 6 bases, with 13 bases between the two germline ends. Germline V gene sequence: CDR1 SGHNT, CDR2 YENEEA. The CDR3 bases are TGTGCCAGCAGCTCCCAGGACGGGACCGAGCAGTACTTC. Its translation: CASSSQDGTEQYF.

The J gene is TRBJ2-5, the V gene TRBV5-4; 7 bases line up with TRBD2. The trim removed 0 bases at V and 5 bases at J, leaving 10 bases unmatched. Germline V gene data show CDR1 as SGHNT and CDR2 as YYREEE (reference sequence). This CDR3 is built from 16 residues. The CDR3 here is CASSLAVGGEGETQYF. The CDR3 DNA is TGTGCCAGCAGCTTGGCTGTTGGTGGGGAGGGGGAGACCCAGTACTTC.

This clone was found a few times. In DNA form, the CDR3 reads TGTGCCAGCAGCTACCAGGGGATTGACACTGAAGCTTTCTTT. It yields the protein CASSYQGIDTEAFF. The V gene is TRBV6-6, the J gene TRBJ1-1; D possibly corresponds to TRBD1 (6 bases). The CDR3 extends over 14 amino acids. Between the trimmed V and J ends, which lost 6 bases and 3 bases, there was a span of 14 bases. From germline, CDR1 is MNHNY and CDR2 SVGAGI (reference sequence).

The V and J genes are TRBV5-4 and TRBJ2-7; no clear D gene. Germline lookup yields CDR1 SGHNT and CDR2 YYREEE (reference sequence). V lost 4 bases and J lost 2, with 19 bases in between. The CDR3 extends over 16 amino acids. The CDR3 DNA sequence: TGTGCCAGCAGCCGCGGTCAAGACCATCAGGCCTACGAGCAGTACTTC. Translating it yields CASSRGQDHQAYEQYF. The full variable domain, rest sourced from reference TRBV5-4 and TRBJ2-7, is ETGVTQSPTHLIKTRGQQVTLRCSSQSGHNTVSWYQQALGQGPQFIFQYYREEENGRGNFPPRFSGLQFPNYSSELNVNALELDDSALYLCASSRGQDHQAYEQYFGPGTRLTVT.

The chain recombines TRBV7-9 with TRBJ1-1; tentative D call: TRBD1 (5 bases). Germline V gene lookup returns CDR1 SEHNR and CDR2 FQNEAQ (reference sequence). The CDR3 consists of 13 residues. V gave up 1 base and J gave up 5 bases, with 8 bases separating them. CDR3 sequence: CASSLGGRTEAFF. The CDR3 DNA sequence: TGTGCCAGCAGCTTAGGGGGGAGGACTGAAGCTTTCTTT.

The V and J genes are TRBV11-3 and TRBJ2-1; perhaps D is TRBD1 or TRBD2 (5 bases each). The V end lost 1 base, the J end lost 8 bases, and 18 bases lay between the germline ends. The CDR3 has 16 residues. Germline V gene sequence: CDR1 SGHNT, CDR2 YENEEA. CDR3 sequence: CASSLGVRRDPDEQFF. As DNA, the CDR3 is TGTGCCAGCAGCTTAGGAGTACGTCGGGACCCCGATGAGCAGTTCTTC.

The CDR3 is CASSTSVGRVYEQYF. DNA for the CDR3: TGTGCCAGCAGTACATCCGTGGGTCGAGTCTACGAGCAGTACTTC. This rearrangement joins TRBV7-2 to TRBJ2-7; D is unresolved. CDR1 and CDR2 (germline): SGHTA, FQGNSA. V was pared by 6 bases and J by 3 bases, with 18 bases between. This CDR3 has 15 residues.

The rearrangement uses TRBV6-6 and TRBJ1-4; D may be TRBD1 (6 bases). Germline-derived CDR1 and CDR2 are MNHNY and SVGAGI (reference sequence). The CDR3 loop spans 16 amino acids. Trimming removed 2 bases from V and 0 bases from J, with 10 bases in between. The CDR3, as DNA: TGTGCCAGCAGTTACGGTCGGACAGCAACTAATGAAAAACTGTTTTTT. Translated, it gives CASSYGRTATNEKLFF.

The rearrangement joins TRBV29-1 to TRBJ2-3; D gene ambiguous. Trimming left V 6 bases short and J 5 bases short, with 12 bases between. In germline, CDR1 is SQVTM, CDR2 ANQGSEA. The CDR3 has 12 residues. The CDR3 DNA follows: TGCAGCGTCGTTCACCCCCAAGATACGCAGTATTTT. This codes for CSVVHPQDTQYF.

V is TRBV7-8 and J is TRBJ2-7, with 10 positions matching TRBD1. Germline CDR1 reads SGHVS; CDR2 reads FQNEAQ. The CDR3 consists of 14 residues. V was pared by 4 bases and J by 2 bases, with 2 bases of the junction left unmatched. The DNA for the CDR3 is TGTGCCAGCAGCTCCGGACAGGGGGCCTACGAGCAGTACTTC. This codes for CASSSGQGAYEQYF.

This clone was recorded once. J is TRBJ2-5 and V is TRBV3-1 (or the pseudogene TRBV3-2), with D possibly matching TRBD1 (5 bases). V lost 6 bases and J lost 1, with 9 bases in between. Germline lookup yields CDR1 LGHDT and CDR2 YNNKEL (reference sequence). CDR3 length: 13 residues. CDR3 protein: CASSHRTQETQYF. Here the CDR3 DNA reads TGTGCCAGCAGTCACAGGACCCAAGAGACCCAGTACTTC.

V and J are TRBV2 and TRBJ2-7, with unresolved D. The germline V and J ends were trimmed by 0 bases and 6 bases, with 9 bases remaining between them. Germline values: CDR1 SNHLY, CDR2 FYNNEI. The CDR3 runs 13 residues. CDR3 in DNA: TGTGCCAGCAGTGAAGCTAGGAGTCTCGAGCAGTACTTC. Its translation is CASSEARSLEQYF.

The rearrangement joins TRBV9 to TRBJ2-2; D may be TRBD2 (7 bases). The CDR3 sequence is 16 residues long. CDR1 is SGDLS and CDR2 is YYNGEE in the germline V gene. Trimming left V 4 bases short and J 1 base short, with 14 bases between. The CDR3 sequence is CASSIHGGQNTGELFF. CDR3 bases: TGTGCCAGCAGCATCCACGGGGGGCAGAACACCGGGGAGCTGTTTTTT.

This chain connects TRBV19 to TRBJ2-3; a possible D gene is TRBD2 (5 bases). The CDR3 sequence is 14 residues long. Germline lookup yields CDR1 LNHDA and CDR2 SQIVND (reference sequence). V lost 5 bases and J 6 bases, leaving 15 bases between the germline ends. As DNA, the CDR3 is TGTGCCAGTAGTTGGGAGAGGTCCAGCGATACGCAGTATTTT. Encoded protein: CASSWERSSDTQYF.

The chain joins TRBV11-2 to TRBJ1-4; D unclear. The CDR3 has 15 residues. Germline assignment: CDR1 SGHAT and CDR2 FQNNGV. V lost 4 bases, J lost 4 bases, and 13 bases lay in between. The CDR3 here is CASSSTQSYNEKLFF. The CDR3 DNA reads TGTGCCAGCAGCTCTACTCAGAGCTATAATGAAAAACTGTTTTTT.

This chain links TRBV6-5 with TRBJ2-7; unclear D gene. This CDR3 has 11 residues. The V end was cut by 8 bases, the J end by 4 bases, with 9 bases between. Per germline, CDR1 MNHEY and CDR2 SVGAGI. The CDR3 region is CASFDRYEQYF. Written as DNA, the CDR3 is TGTGCCAGCTTTGACCGGTACGAGCAGTACTTC.

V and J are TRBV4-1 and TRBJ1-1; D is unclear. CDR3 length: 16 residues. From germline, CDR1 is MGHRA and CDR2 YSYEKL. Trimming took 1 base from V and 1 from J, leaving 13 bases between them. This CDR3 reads CASSQVGRGRNTEAFF. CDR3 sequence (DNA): TGCGCCAGCAGCCAAGTAGGGAGAGGGAGGAACACTGAAGCTTTCTTT.

CDR3 bases: TGCGCCAGCAGCCAAGGTTTGGGCCAGCCCCAAGAGACCCAGTACTTC. Protein: CASSQGLGQPQETQYF. The chain couples TRBV4-1 to TRBJ2-5, with D unclear. Germline CDR1 reads MGHRA; CDR2 reads YSYEKL. The CDR3 consists of 16 residues. Trimming left V 1 base short and J 1 base short, with 13 bases between.

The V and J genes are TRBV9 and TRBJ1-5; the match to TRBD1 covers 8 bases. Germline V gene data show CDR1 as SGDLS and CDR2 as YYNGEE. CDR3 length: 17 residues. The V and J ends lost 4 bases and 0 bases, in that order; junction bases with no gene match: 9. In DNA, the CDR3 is TGTGCCAGCAGCCAAGGACAGGGCGAATATAGCAATCAGCCCCAGCATTTT. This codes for CASSQGQGEYSNQPQHF.